This is a list of T cell receptor beta chains from one sample in a study of blood T cell repertoires in COVID-19. This table comes from immunoSEQ multiplex PCR, and its TCRdb copy is limited to in-frame clones, with some not included. The table records about 310,000 clones, roughly 87% of them present only once. The sample comprised peripheral blood. These receptors were obtained from a man aged 45 to 65 with active or convalescent COVID-19. CDR3s include the opening cysteine and the closing phenylalanine or tryptophan. D genes are given only for firm matches. A clone size is listed for some rows: how often the clone was seen (once, few, many), or a class if it is expanded.

abundance | j_gene | d_gene | v_gene | CDR3aa | CDR3nt
NA | TRBJ2-1 | NA | TRBV29-1 | CSVRQVGTYNEQFF | TGCAGCGTTCGGCAGGTCGGAACATACAATGAGCAGTTCTTC
NA | TRBJ1-2 | TRBD1 | TRBV6-5 | CASTNRGQNYGYTF | TGTGCCAGCACTAACAGGGGCCAGAACTATGGCTACACCTTC
NA | TRBJ2-5 | TRBD2 | TRBV6-5 | CASRLAGVGQETQYF | TGTGCCAGCAGATTAGCGGGAGTTGGGCAAGAGACCCAGTACTTC
NA | TRBJ1-2 | NA | TRBV4-1 | CASSPLPEGMGGYTF | TGCGCCAGCAGCCCACTACCGGAGGGAATGGGTGGCTACACCTTC
NA | TRBJ1-1 | NA | TRBV5-1 | CASSPRGVWDTEAFF | TGCGCCAGCAGCCCGCGGGGAGTGTGGGACACTGAAGCTTTCTTT
NA | TRBJ2-7 | NA | TRBV3-1/TRBV3-2 | CASSRTSEGLYEQYF | TGTGCCAGCAGCCGGACCTCAGAGGGACTCTACGAGCAGTACTTC
NA | TRBJ1-1 | TRBD1 | TRBV19 | CASSSEDRGREAFF | TGTGCCAGTAGTAGCGAGGACAGGGGGCGTGAAGCTTTCTTT
NA | TRBJ1-1 | NA | TRBV18 | CASSPPIEAVAFF | TGTGCCAGCTCACCACCGATCGAGGCAGTCGCTTTCTTT
NA | TRBJ1-3 | NA | TRBV7-2 | CASSTQGGNTIYF | TGTGCCAGCAGCACCCAGGGGGGAAACACCATATATTTT
NA | TRBJ1-3 | NA | TRBV6-5 | CASSYGGQGNTIYF | TGTGCCAGCAGTTACGGTGGACAAGGAAACACCATATATTTT
few | TRBJ2-7 | TRBD2 | TRBV3-1/TRBV3-2 | CASSLLTSGAREQYF | TGTGCCAGCAGCCTACTTACTAGCGGGGCGAGGGAGCAGTACTTC
NA | TRBJ2-4 | TRBD2 | TRBV19 | CASSPPSGVLAKNIQYF | TGTGCCAGTAGTCCACCTAGCGGGGTCCTAGCCAAAAACATTCAGTACTTC
NA | TRBJ2-5 | NA | TRBV15 | CATSRDRVEETQYF | TGTGCCACCAGCAGAGATCGAGTGGAAGAGACCCAGTACTTC
NA | TRBJ1-6 | NA | TRBV20-1 | CSASQGGNSPLHF | TGCAGTGCTAGTCAGGGAGGCAATTCACCCCTCCACTTT
NA | TRBJ2-1 | NA | TRBV11-2 | CASSLDLGGYKQFF | TGTGCCAGCAGCTTAGATCTCGGCGGATATAAGCAGTTCTTC
NA | TRBJ2-1 | TRBD2 | TRBV18 | CASSLLAGGFDEQFF | TGTGCCAGCTCACTTCTAGCGGGGGGTTTCGATGAGCAGTTCTTC
NA | TRBJ1-2 | NA | TRBV2 | CASSTRQSNYGYTF | TGTGCCAGCAGTACGCGACAGTCTAACTATGGCTACACCTTC
NA | TRBJ2-2 | NA | TRBV4-3 | CASRWGGIGELFF | TGCGCCAGCAGATGGGGCGGAATCGGGGAGCTGTTTTTT
NA | TRBJ1-2 | NA | TRBV28 | CASSSFGTRANYGYTF | TGTGCCAGCAGTTCATTCGGGACACGAGCTAACTATGGCTACACCTTC
NA | TRBJ2-5 | NA | TRBV29-1 | CSVEGIGRETQYF | TGCAGCGTTGAAGGAATAGGCAGGGAGACCCAGTACTTC
NA | TRBJ2-1 | NA | TRBV24-1 | CATSVVGGQYNEQFF | TGTGCCACCAGTGTGGTGGGAGGACAATACAATGAGCAGTTCTTC
NA | TRBJ2-3 | NA | TRBV11-2 | CASSPNILDTQYF | TGTGCCAGCAGCCCGAACATATTAGATACGCAGTATTTT
NA | TRBJ2-4 | TRBD2 | TRBV18 | CASSPPSGRATRDKNIQYF | TGTGCCAGCTCACCACCGAGCGGGAGGGCCACCAGGGACAAAAACATTCAGTACTTC
NA | TRBJ2-1 | TRBD2 | TRBV19 | CASSSEREGLGNEQFF | TGTGCCAGTAGTAGCGAGCGGGAGGGCCTGGGGAATGAGCAGTTCTTC
NA | TRBJ2-7 | TRBD1 | TRBV11-2 | CASSLGQGAYEQYF | TGTGCCAGCAGCTTAGGCCAGGGGGCCTACGAGCAGTACTTC
NA | TRBJ1-1 | NA | TRBV3-1/TRBV3-2 | CASSHKDGPTRNTEAFF | TGTGCCAGCAGCCATAAAGATGGCCCCACACGAAACACTGAAGCTTTCTTT
NA | TRBJ1-4 | TRBD1 | TRBV9 | CASSKGTATNEKLFF | TGTGCCAGCAGCAAAGGGACAGCAACTAATGAAAAACTGTTTTTT
NA | TRBJ2-7 | NA | TRBV5-6 | CASSFQGFHEQYF | TGTGCCAGCAGCTTTCAGGGGTTCCACGAGCAGTACTTC
NA | TRBJ1-4 | TRBD1 | TRBV27 | CASSLSSGTGDEKLFF | TGTGCCAGCAGTTTATCGTCGGGGACAGGGGATGAAAAACTGTTTTTT
NA | TRBJ2-1 | NA | TRBV7-8 | CASSPYEDYRGNEQFF | TGTGCCAGCAGCCCCTACGAGGACTATCGGGGGAACGAGCAGTTCTTC
NA | TRBJ2-5 | TRBD1 | TRBV6-2/TRBV6-3 | CASSPGQGRGEETQYF | TGTGCCAGCAGCCCGGGACAGGGGCGTGGTGAAGAGACCCAGTACTTC
NA | TRBJ1-1 | TRBD1 | TRBV27 | CASSSKTGVAFF | TGTGCCAGCAGTTCCAAGACAGGGGTAGCTTTCTTT
NA | TRBJ2-7 | NA | TRBV5-1 | CASSLGQPSLTYEQYF | TGCGCCAGCAGCTTGGGACAGCCATCCCTTACCTACGAGCAGTACTTC
NA | TRBJ2-1 | NA | TRBV5-1 | CASSLDGGDYNEQFF | TGCGCCAGCAGCTTGGATGGCGGAGACTACAATGAGCAGTTCTTC
NA | TRBJ2-7 | NA | TRBV7-2 | CASSLGFQSSEQYF | TGTGCCAGCAGCTTAGGTTTCCAGTCCTCCGAGCAGTACTTC
NA | TRBJ2-7 | NA | TRBV5-5 | CASSLAVQVQRQYF | TGTGCCAGCAGCTTGGCCGTGCAGGTCCAACGGCAGTACTTC